The present TCR beta chain was sequenced within a study of T cell responses to AZD1222 COVID-19 vaccine. Study results and limitations: The study found Spike-specific TCR breadth and depth rose after two AZD1222 doses.

This table comes from immunoSEQ multiplex PCR, and its TCRdb copy is limited to in-frame clones, with some not included. Among about 180,000 clones, around 89% were seen once, and the ten largest hold 3.5% to 5.5%. CDR1 MNHEY and CDR2 SMNVEV come from the germline V gene (reference sequence). This CDR3 contains 14 residues. V shed 6 bases and J 1 base; nucleotides not matched to a gene: 3. As regards this clone: Its matching antigen is unknown.

The material sequenced was peripheral blood, taken 28 days after the second dose of the MenACWY control vaccine. The receptor was derived from an adult who received the MenACWY meningococcal vaccine as a control. The chain is built from TRBV27 and TRBJ1-5, with 7 bases that match TRBD1. The CDR3 region is CASSRTGSNQPQHF. DNA for the CDR3: TGTGCCAGCAGCCGGACAGGAAGCAATCAGCCCCAGCATTTT.